The entry below describes one TCR beta chain. The antigen is undetermined. The junction departs from the called germline gene at one end, perhaps through a read error. With a constant-region primer, TCR beta cDNA was made from 450 to 500 ng of total RNA. Three nested multiplex PCR rounds, a slightly modified ARM-PCR method, built the TCR beta libraries. The first two PCR rounds used TRBV1-TRBV30 primers with a Cbeta primer, nine to eleven cycles each. TCRdb ran MiXCR on the multiplex PCR reads and lists one entry per CDR3 protein. The sample contains some 120,000 distinct CDR3 sequences, 55% to 75% of which appear only once. This entry is derived from a study of tumor-infiltrating lymphocytes in primary liver carcinoma. Study-wide points: Only about 8-25% of top clones were detected in all five tumor regions. Significantly larger top-250-clone fractions were found in tumors than in blood (p = 0.039).

The CDR3 contains 16 residues. From germline, CDR1 is LGHNA and CDR2 YNFKEQ. Starting material for RNA and DNA co-extraction consisted of roughly 17-31 mg of unsorted bulk tissue. The authors sampled five separate regions per tumor. Viable tumor cells exceeded 85% in all tumor samples. The sample consisted of liver tumor tissue from sampling region 1. As for subset: tumor region T1, superior pole. This sequence joins TRBV4-2 and TRBJ1-4; the D gene is possibly TRBD1 (5 bases). This clonotype originated in a woman in her sixties or seventies with primary liver carcinoma and hepatitis B virus infection. The CDR3 nucleotides are TGTACCAGCAGCCGGCCCGACAGTTTGGGTAGTGAAAAACTGTTTTTT. Protein: CTSSRPDSLGSEKLFF.